This record concerns one T cell receptor (beta chain) sequence. One entry per CDR3 protein results from TCRdb running MiXCR on the 5' RACE reads. The table has just under 600,000 distinct CDR3 sequences, roughly 14% seen once. The data were taken from a study of T cells after yellow fever vaccination. V trimming: 6 bases; J trimming: 4 bases; junction bases outside the gene matches: 8. The CDR3 covers 13 residues. CDR1 DFQATT and CDR2 SNEGSKA come from the germline V gene (reference sequence). The material sequenced was PBMCs, taken on the day of the yellow fever booster vaccination. This receptor was obtained from a man aged 25-45 years who received the YFV17D yellow fever vaccine. V gene TRBV20-1 combines with J gene TRBJ1-2; 7 bases agree with TRBD1. The CDR3 here is CSAKRDSGYGYTF. DNA of the CDR3: TGCAGTGCGAAAAGGGACAGCGGCTATGGCTACACCTTC.